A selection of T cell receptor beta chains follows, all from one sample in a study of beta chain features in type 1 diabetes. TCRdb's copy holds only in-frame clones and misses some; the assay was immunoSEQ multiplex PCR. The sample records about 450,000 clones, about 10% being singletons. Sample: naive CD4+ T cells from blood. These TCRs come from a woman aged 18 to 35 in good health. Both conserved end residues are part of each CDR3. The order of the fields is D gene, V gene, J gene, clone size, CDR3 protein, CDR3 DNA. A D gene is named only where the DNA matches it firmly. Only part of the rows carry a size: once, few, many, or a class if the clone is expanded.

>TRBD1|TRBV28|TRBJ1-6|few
CASNEGTANSPLHF
TGTGCCAGCAACGAGGGGACAGCTAATTCACCCCTCCACTTT
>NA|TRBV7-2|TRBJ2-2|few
CASKMEGELFF
TGTGCCAGCAAGATGGAAGGGGAGCTGTTTTTT
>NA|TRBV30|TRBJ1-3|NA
CAWSITRTGNTIYF
TGTGCCTGGAGTATAACTCGAACTGGAAACACCATATATTTT
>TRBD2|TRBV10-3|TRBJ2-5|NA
CASGGEVETQYF
TGTGCCTCCGGGGGGGAGGTAGAGACCCAGTACTTC
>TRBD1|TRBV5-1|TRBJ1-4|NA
CASGREGAPNEKLFF
TGCGCCAGCGGGCGAGAGGGGGCTCCGAATGAAAAACTGTTTTTT
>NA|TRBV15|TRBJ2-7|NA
CATSRDSQHRNEQYF
TGTGCCACCAGCAGAGATAGCCAACATAGAAACGAGCAGTACTTC
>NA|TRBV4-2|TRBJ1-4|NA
CASSQESEKLFF
TGTGCCAGCAGCCAAGAGAGTGAAAAACTGTTTTTT
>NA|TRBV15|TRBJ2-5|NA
CATSRPIWNGKETQYF
TGTGCCACCAGCAGACCAATCTGGAACGGAAAAGAGACCCAGTACTTC
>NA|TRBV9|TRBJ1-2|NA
CASSRGGGYNYGYTF
TGTGCCAGCAGCAGGGGTGGAGGGTATAACTATGGCTACACCTTC
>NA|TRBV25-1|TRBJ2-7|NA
CASSVVKGYEQYF
TGTGCCAGCAGTGTAGTCAAGGGCTACGAGCAGTACTTC
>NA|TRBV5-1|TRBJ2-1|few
CASSLAGAGTPYNEQFF
TGCGCCAGCAGCTTGGCCGGGGCGGGGACACCCTACAATGAGCAGTTCTTC
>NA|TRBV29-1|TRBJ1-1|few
CSVAGIFNTEAFF
TGCAGCGTTGCGGGGATCTTTAACACTGAAGCTTTCTTT
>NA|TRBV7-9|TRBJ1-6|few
CASSTGVRDSPLHF
TGTGCCAGCAGCACGGGGGTTAGGGATTCACCCCTCCACTTT
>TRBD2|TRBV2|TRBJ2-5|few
CASRAGTSSDPGETQYF
TGTGCCAGCAGGGCCGGGACTAGCTCGGACCCCGGGGAGACCCAGTACTTC
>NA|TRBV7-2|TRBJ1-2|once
CASSYRRLTGYTF
TGTGCCAGCAGCTACAGGAGGTTGACGGGCTACACCTTC
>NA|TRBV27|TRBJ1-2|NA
CASSPYMRQSGDYGYTF
TGTGCCAGCAGTCCATATATGCGGCAGTCGGGCGACTATGGCTACACCTTC
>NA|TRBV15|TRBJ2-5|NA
CATSRDRYQETQYF
TGTGCCACCAGCAGAGACAGATATCAAGAGACCCAGTACTTC
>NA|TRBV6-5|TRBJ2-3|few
CASSPQTGTDTQYF
TGTGCCAGCAGCCCCCAGACAGGCACAGATACGCAGTATTTT
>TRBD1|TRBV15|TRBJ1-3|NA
CATSRARTGTVSGNTIYF
TGTGCCACCAGCAGAGCCCGGACAGGGACCGTCTCTGGAAACACCATATATTTT
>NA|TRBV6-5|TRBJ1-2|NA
CASSSGYGYTF
TGTGCCAGCAGTTCTGGGTATGGCTACACCTTC
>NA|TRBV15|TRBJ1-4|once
CATSRDRAGPTNEKLFF
TGTGCCACCAGCAGAGATCGGGCAGGTCCAACTAATGAAAAACTGTTTTTT
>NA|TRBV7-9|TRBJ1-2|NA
CASSLASGGPYGYTF
TGTGCCAGCAGCTTAGCCAGCGGCGGGCCCTATGGCTACACCTTC
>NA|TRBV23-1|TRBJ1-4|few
CASSQPQTTNEKLFF
TGCGCCAGCAGTCAACCCCAGACAACTAATGAAAAACTGTTTTTT
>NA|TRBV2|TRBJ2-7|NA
CASKHKVTGVSEQYF
TGTGCCAGCAAGCATAAGGTGACGGGAGTAAGCGAGCAGTACTTC
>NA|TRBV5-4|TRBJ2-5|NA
CASSWTVQETQYF
TGTGCCAGCAGCTGGACAGTCCAAGAGACCCAGTACTTC
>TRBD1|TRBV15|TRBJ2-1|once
CATSRAGGYNEQFF
TGTGCCACCAGCCGGGCAGGGGGCTACAATGAGCAGTTCTTC
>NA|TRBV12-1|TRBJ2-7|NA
CASSPALQSSYEQYF
TGTGCCAGCAGCCCTGCGTTGCAAAGCTCCTACGAGCAGTACTTC
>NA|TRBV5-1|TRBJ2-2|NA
CASSFTGNTGELFF
TGCGCCAGCAGCTTTACCGGGAACACCGGGGAGCTGTTTTTT
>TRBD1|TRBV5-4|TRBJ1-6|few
CASSNDRGPGIPLHF
TGTGCCAGCAGCAACGACAGGGGGCCCGGGATACCCCTCCACTTT
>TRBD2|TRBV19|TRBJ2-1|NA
CASTRWASGYNEQFF
TGTGCCAGTACAAGGTGGGCTAGCGGATACAATGAGCAGTTCTTC
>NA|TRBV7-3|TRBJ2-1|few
CASSRGESSYNEQFF
TGTGCCAGCAGCCGGGGTGAAAGCTCCTACAATGAGCAGTTCTTC
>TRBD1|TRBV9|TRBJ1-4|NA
CASSPRTGNEKLFF
TGTGCCAGCAGCCCTCGGACAGGAAATGAAAAACTGTTTTTT
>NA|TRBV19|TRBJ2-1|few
CASSRVGGRPYNEQFF
TGTGCCAGTAGCCGCGTGGGGGGGCGTCCCTACAATGAGCAGTTCTTC
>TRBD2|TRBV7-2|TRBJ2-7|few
CASSSQSLTSGTTYEQYF
TGTGCCAGCAGCTCCCAATCGTTGACTAGCGGGACGACCTACGAGCAGTACTTC
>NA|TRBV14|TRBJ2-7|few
CASSKTRGEGSYEQYF
TGTGCCAGCAGCAAGACGAGGGGGGAAGGTTCCTACGAGCAGTACTTC
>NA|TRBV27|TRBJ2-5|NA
CASRSIREHWAQYF
TGTGCCAGCAGATCCATCCGGGAACATTGGGCCCAGTACTTC
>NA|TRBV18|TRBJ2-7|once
CASSGTGFYEQYF
TGTGCCAGCTCAGGAACGGGGTTCTACGAGCAGTACTTC
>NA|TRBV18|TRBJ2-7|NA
CASSKTVSYEQYF
TGTGCCAGCTCAAAGACAGTTTCCTACGAGCAGTACTTC
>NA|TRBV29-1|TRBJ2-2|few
CSAGGLYTGELFF
TGCAGCGCCGGTGGATTATACACCGGGGAGCTGTTTTTT
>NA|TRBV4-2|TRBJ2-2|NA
CASSRHGTANTGELFF
TGTGCCAGCAGCCGCCACGGGACGGCGAACACCGGGGAGCTGTTTTTT
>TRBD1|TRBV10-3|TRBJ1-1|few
CAISETGANTEAFF
TGTGCCATCAGTGAGACAGGGGCGAACACTGAAGCTTTCTTT
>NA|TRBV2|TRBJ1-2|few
CASTRNYYGYTF
TGTGCCAGCACAAGGAATTACTATGGCTACACCTTC
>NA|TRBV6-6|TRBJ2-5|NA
CASSLGETQYF
TGTGCCAGCAGTCTGGGGGAGACCCAGTACTTC
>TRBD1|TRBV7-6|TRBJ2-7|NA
CASSYSGTGGYEQYF
TGTGCCAGCAGCTACTCCGGGACAGGGGGCTACGAGCAGTACTTC
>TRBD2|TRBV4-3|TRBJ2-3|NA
CASSPGLATDTQYF
TGCGCCAGCAGCCCCGGACTAGCGACAGATACGCAGTATTTT
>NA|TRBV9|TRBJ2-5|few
CASSVGFRGIRETQYF
TGTGCCAGCAGCGTAGGTTTTCGGGGGATCAGAGAGACCCAGTACTTC
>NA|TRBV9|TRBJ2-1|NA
CASSGGPAYEQFF
TGTGCCAGCAGCGGGGGGCCGGCGTATGAGCAGTTCTTC
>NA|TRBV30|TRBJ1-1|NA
CAWSVNNMNTEAFF
TGTGCCTGGAGTGTAAATAATATGAACACTGAAGCTTTCTTT
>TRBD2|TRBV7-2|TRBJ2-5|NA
CASSLAGLVQETQYF
TGTGCCAGCAGCTTAGCGGGACTAGTCCAAGAGACCCAGTACTTC
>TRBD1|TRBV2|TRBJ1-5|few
CASSGQGDQPQHF
TGTGCCAGCAGCGGACAGGGCGATCAGCCCCAGCATTTT
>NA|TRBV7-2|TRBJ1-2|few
CASSQEVRGYTF
TGTGCCAGCAGCCAGGAGGTTCGGGGCTACACCTTC